The present TCR beta chain was sequenced within a study of blood T cell repertoires in COVID-19. Study context: The United States, Italy and Spain supplied acute and convalescent COVID-19 samples. PBMCs, B-cell-depleted T cells, or T cells provided the cDNA or gDNA that made up the material.

Authors' processing steps: Estimation of nucleated cell counts relied on the amplification of reference gene primers. The assay was immunoSEQ multiplex PCR, and TCRdb's table has in-frame clones only and misses some. The D gene and trimming were derived from the DNA, and the V and J assignments and clone size from that table. The table shows over 200,000 clones, with around 90% occurring only once. The receptor's source is a man aged 55 to 70 who had recovered from COVID-19. Material for sequencing was peripheral blood.

The DNA of the CDR3 is TGTGCCAGCAGCTTAGCTCTTTCCCCTAGCGGGAGGGCGGCAGATACGCAGTATTTT. It encodes CASSLALSPSGRAADTQYF. The genes are TRBV11-2 and TRBJ2-3; 12 bases align to TRBD2. Germline CDR1 SGHAT, CDR2 FQNNGV. The CDR3 consists of 19 residues. The ends lost 1 base at V and 4 bases at J; junction bases unmatched: 12.